These 4 T cell receptor beta chains came from one sample sequenced in a study of blood T cell repertoires in COVID-19. The data were produced by immunoSEQ multiplex PCR, yet TCRdb's version contains in-frame clones alone and is incomplete. The sample yields about 21,000 clones, 83% seen once. Material for sequencing was peripheral blood. These receptors were obtained from a human donor in a cohort sampled during active COVID-19.

Only one count was recorded for this clone. This chain connects TRBV6-5 to TRBJ2-5, with D possibly being TRBD2 (5 bases). The CDR3 runs to 13 residues. Looked up from germline, CDR1 is MNHEY and CDR2 is SVGAGI. V dropped 6 bases and J dropped 2 bases, with 10 bases sitting between them. DNA for the CDR3: TGTGCCAGCAGACCCCCGGGACAAGAGACCCAGTACTTC. Protein product: CASRPPGQETQYF.

The chain has TRBV19 and TRBJ2-1; 14 positions agree with TRBD2. Trimming cost V 7 bases and J 3 bases; bases outside gene matches: 5. The CDR3 runs to 16 residues. Germline-derived CDR1 and CDR2 are LNHDA and SQIVND (reference sequence). CDR3 region: CASTEGLAGVYNEQFF. In nucleotides, the CDR3 is TGTGCCAGTACCGAGGGACTAGCGGGGGTCTACAATGAGCAGTTCTTC.

The chain is built from TRBV4-2 and TRBJ2-3; D perhaps matches TRBD2 (6 bases). The CDR3 spans 15 residues. Germline values: CDR1 LGHNA, CDR2 YNFKEQ. Trimming cost V 0 bases and J 2 bases, with 9 bases left between them. CDR3 sequence reads: CASSQEDYNTDTQYF. The CDR3 DNA reads TGTGCCAGCAGCCAAGAGGACTACAACACAGATACGCAGTATTTT.

This clone was seen a handful of times. DNA of the CDR3: TGCGCCAGCAGCCAAGCTGACAGGGCATACGAGCAGTACTTC. Its protein product is CASSQADRAYEQYF. The V gene is TRBV4-3, the J gene TRBJ2-7; 7 nucleotides match TRBD1. V lost 1 base, J lost 4 bases, and 4 bases stayed unmatched. There are 14 residues in the CDR3. Germline-derived CDR1 and CDR2 are LGHNA and YSLEER.